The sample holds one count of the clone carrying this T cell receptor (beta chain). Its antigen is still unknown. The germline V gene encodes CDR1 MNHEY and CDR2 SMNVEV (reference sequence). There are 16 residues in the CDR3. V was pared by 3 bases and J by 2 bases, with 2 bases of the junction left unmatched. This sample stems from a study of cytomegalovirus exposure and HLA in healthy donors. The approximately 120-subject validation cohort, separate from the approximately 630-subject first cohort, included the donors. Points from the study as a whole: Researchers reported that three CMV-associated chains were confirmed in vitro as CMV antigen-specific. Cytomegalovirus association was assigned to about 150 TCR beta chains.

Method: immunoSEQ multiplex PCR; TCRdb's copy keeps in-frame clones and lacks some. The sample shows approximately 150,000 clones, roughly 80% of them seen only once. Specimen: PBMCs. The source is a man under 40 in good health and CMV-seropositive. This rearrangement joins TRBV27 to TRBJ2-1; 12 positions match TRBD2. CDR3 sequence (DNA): TGTGCCAGCAGTTTGTGGACTAGCGGGGCCTACAATGAGCAGTTCTTC. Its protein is CASSLWTSGAYNEQFF.